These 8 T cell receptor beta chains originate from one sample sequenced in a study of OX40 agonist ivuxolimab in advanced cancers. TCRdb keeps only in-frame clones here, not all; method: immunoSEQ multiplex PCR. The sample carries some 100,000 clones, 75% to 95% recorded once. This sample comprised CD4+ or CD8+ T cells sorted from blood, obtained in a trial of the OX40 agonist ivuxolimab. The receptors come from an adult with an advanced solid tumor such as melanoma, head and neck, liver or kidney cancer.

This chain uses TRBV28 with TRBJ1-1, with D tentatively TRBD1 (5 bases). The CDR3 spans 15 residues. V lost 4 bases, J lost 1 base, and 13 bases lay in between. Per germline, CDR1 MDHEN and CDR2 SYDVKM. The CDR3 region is CASSYQGRTNTEAFF. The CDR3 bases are TGTGCCAGCAGTTACCAGGGACGTACGAACACTGAAGCTTTCTTT.

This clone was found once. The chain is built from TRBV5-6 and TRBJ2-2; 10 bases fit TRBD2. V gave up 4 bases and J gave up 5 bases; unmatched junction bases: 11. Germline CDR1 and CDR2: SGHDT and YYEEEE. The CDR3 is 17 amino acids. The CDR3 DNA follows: TGTGCCAGCAGCACATATCTAGCGGGAGTGGGGACCGGGGAGCTGTTTTTT. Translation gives CASSTYLAGVGTGELFF. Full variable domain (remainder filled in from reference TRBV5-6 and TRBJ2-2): DAGVTQSPTHLIKTRGQQVTLRCSPKSGHDTVSWYQQALGQGPQFIFQYYEEEERQRGNFPDRFSGHQFPNYSSELNVNALLLGDSALYLCASSTYLAGVGTGELFFGEGSRLTVL.

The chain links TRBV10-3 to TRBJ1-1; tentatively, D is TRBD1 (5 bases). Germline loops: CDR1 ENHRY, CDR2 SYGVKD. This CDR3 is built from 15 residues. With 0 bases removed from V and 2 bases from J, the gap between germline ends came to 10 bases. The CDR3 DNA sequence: TGTGCCATCAGTGAGTCTACGGGGCTAAACACTGAAGCTTTCTTT. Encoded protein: CAISESTGLNTEAFF.

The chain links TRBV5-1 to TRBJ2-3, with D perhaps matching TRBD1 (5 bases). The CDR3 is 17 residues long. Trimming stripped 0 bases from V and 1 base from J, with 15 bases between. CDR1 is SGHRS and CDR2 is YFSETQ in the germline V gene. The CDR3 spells CASSLGQTTVGTDTQYF. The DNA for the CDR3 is TGCGCCAGCAGCTTGGGACAGACGACGGTGGGCACAGATACGCAGTATTTT.

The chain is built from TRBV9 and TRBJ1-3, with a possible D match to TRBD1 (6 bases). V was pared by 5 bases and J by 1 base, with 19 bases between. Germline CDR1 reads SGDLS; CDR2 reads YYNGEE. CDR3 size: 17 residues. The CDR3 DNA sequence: TGTGCCAGCAGTCCCCAACCGGGGGCGGTGTCTGGAAACACCATATATTTT. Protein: CASSPQPGAVSGNTIYF. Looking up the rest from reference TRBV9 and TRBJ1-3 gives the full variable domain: DSGVTQTPKHLITATGQRVTLRCSPRSGDLSVYWYQQSLDQGLQFLIQYYNGEERAKGNILERFSAQQFPDLHSELNLSSLELGDSALYFCASSPQPGAVSGNTIYFGEGSWLTVV.

The CDR3 region has the DNA TGCGCCAGCAGCCAAGTCCGGTCGGGAGGGTGGAATGAGCAGTTCTTC. Translating it yields CASSQVRSGGWNEQFF. The gene calls are TRBV4-3 and TRBJ2-1, with 8 nucleotides matching TRBD2. This CDR3 comprises 16 residues. Germline-derived CDR1 and CDR2 are LGHNA and YSLEER. V was clipped by 1 base and J by 7 bases; unmatched bases: 9.

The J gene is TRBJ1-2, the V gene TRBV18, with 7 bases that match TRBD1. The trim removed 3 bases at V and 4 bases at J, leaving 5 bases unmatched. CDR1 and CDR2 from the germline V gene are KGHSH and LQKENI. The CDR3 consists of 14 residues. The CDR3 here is CASSPPTGVYGYTF. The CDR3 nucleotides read TGTGCCAGCTCACCGCCAACAGGGGTCTATGGCTACACCTTC.

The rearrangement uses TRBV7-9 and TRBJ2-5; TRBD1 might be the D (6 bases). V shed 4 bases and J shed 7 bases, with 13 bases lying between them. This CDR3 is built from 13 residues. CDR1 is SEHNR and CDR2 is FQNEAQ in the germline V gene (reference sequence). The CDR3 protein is CASSSTGPATQYF. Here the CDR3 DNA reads TGTGCCAGCAGCTCGACAGGACCGGCGACCCAGTACTTC.